The following is a T cell receptor beta chain sequence with its context. The CDR3 runs 18 residues. Germline V gene data show CDR1 as SGHRS and CDR2 as YFSETQ. V lost 2 bases, J lost 0 bases, and 7 bases stayed unmatched. Partitioning of CD4+ cells yielded a CD45RA+ naive subset and a CD45RA-negative memory subset. The data are from a study of shared clonotypes between healthy human individuals. Measured with immunoSEQ multiplex PCR; TCRdb has only the in-frame clones, and not every one. The table lists 1,400,000 or so clones, 98% of them singletons. J is TRBJ2-3 and V is TRBV5-1; the match to TRBD2 covers 12 bases. What was sequenced was naive CD4+ T cells sorted from blood. The subset: CD45RA+ positively selected. This receptor was taken from a man aged 25 to 45 in good health. The CDR3 DNA reads as TGCGCCAGCAGCTTAGGACTAGCGGGACGCACTAGCACAGATACGCAGTATTTT. It codes for CASSLGLAGRTSTDTQYF.